This TCR beta chain was obtained from a study of metastatic and nonmetastatic thyroid tumors. Findings of the study overall: Across blood and tumor, TCR beta diversity in malignant thyroid tumors was reportedly significantly higher than in benign nodules.

This clone was counted ten times or more. Its antigen is not identified. TCRdb re-called the PCR reads with MiXCR. The table lists about 70,000 clones, roughly 18% of them singletons, with 10% to 15% in the top ten. The germline V gene has CDR1 GTSNPN and CDR2 SVGIG (reference sequence). With V trimmed by 3 bases and J by 2 bases, 7 bases remained unmatched. This CDR3 has 16 amino acids. Thyroid surgery was performed in patients who had received no treatment beforehand. The chain has TRBV30 and TRBJ2-5, with 12 bases identical to TRBD1. The sequenced material came from blood. The clonotype was recovered from a female donor with papillary thyroid cancer or a benign thyroid nodule (not recorded which). Some clones in this sample may be carry-over from other donors' samples. The CDR3 loop is CAWSAGTGGGQETQYF. DNA for the CDR3: TGTGCCTGGAGCGCGGGGACAGGGGGCGGTCAAGAGACCCAGTACTTC.